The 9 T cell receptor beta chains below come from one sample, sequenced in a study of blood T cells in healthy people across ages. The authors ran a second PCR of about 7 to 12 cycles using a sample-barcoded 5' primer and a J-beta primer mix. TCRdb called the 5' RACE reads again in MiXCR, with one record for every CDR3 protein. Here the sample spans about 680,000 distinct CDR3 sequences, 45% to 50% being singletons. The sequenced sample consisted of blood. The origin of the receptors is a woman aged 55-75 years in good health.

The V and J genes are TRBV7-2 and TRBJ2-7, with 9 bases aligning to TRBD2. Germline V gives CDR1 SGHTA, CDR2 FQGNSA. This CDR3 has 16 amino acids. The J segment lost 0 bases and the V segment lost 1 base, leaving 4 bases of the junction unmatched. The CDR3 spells CASSLVAGGGSYEQYF. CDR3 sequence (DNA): TGTGCCAGCAGCTTAGTTGCGGGAGGGGGCTCCTACGAGCAGTACTTC.

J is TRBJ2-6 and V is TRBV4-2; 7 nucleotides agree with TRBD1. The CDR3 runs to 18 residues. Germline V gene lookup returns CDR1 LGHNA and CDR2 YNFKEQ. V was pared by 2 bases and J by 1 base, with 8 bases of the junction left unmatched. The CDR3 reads CASSQQGTAWSGANVLTF. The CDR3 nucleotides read TGTGCCAGCAGCCAACAAGGGACAGCTTGGTCTGGGGCCAACGTCCTGACTTTC.

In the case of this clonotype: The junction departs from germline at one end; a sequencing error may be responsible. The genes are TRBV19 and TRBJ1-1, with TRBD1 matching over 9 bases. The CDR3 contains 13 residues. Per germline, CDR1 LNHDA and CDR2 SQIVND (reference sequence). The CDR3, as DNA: TGCGCCAGTAGTGCGACAGGGGGGCATGAAGCTTTCTTT. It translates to CASSATGGHEAFF.

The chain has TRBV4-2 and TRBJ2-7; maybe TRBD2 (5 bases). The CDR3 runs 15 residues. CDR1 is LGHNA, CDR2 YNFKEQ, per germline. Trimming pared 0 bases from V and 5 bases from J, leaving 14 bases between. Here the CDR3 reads CASSQERAGRDEQYF. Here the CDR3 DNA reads TGTGCCAGCAGCCAAGAACGGGCGGGCCGCGACGAGCAGTACTTC.

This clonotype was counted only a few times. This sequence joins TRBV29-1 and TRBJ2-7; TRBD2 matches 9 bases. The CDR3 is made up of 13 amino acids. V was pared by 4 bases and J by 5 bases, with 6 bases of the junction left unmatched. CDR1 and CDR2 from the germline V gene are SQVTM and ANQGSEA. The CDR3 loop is CSVGQLAGDEQYF. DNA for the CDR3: TGCAGCGTTGGTCAACTAGCGGGCGACGAGCAGTACTTC.

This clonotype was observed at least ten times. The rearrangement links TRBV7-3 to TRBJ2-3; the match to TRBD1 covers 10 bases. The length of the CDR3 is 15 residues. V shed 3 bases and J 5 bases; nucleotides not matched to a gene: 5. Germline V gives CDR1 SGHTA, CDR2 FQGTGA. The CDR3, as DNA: TGTGCCAGCAGCTTTTCCCGGGACAGGGGAGATACGCAGTATTTT. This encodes CASSFSRDRGDTQYF. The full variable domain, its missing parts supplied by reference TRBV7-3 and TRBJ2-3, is GAGVSQTPSNKVTEKGKYVELRCDPISGHTALYWYRQSLGQGPEFLIYFQGTGAADDSGLPNDRFFAVRPEGSVSTLKIQRTERGDSAVYLCASSFSRDRGDTQYFGPGTRLTVL.

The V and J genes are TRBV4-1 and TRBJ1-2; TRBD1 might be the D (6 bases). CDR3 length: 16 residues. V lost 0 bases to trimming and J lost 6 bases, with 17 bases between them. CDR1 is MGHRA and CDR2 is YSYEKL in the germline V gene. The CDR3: CASSQDSVRGRDGYTF. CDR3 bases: TGCGCCAGCAGCCAAGATAGCGTCAGGGGTAGGGATGGCTACACCTTC.

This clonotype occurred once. In DNA, the CDR3 is TGTGCCAGCAGCTTACTGGTGACTAGCGGGAGGTCGGGGCAGTACTTC. Residues: CASSLLVTSGRSGQYF. This chain uses TRBV7-6 with TRBJ2-5; 13 bases are a match to TRBD2. There are 16 residues in the CDR3. J lost 11 bases, V lost 2 bases, and 11 bases had no gene match. The germline V gene has CDR1 SGHVS and CDR2 FNYEAQ.

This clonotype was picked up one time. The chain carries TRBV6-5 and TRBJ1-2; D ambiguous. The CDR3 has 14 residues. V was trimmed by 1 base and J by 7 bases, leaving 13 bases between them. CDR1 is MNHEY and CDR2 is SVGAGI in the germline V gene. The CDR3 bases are TGTGCCAGCAGTTACTGGGGAGATCGAAGTGGCTACACCTTC. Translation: CASSYWGDRSGYTF.